The T cell receptor (beta chain) under discussion was sequenced for a study of early T cells in non-severe SARS-CoV-2 infection. For the study at large: The chains were unpaired, and the sequenced material was bulk RNA from unsorted whole blood.

General observations from the study: Private and CD4 specificities were missed by VDJdb matching, skewed to anti-spike CD8.

The CDR3 sequence is 15 residues long. The J segment lost 3 bases and the V segment lost 5 bases, leaving 10 bases of the junction unmatched. CDR1 and CDR2 (germline): SQVTM, ANQGSEA. Concerning this clonotype itself: What it recognizes is unknown.

Individual cDNA molecules received unique molecular identifiers. TCRdb recomputed calls from the 5' RACE reads with MiXCR, one row per CDR3 protein. The sample comprises about 59,000 distinct CDR3 sequences, 13% of which are singletons, and roughly 8.8% rests with the top ten. The clonotype was recovered from an adult who was a healthcare worker with PCR-confirmed SARS-CoV-2 infection or an uninfected control (not recorded which). V gene TRBV29-1 combines with J gene TRBJ1-2, with 9 bases matching TRBD1. The sample in question was whole blood, obtained at baseline. CDR3 in amino acids: CSVSQGAGDYYGYTF. The CDR3 DNA reads as TGCAGCGTTTCACAGGGGGCTGGGGACTACTATGGCTACACCTTC.